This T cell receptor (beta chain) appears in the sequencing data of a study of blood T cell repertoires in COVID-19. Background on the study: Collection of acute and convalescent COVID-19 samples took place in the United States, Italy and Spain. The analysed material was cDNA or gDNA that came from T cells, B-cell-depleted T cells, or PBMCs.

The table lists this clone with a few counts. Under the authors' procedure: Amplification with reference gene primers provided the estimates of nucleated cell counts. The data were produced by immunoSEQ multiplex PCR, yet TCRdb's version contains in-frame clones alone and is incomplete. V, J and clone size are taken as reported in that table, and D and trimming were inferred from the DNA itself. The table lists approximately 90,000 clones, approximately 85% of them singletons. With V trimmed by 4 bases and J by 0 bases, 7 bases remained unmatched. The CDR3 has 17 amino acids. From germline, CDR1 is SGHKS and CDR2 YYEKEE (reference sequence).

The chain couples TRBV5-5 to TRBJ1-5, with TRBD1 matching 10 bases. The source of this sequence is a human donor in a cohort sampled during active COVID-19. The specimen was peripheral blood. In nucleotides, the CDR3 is TGTGCCAGCAGCGAGCCCGGGACAGGGGATAGCAATCAGCCCCAGCATTTT. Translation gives CASSEPGTGDSNQPQHF.